These T cell receptor beta chains were read from a single sample in a study of early T cells in non-severe SARS-CoV-2 infection. TCRdb passed the 5' RACE reads through MiXCR, listing each CDR3 protein once. Here the sample spans about 92,000 distinct CDR3 sequences, 16% being singletons. Material: whole blood. Every receptor here comes from an adult who was a healthcare worker with PCR-confirmed SARS-CoV-2 infection or an uninfected control (not recorded which). Each CDR3 is given with its conserved first and last residue. The D gene is left open where the match is weak. Size is stated for part of the rows, as once, few or many counts, or as a class when the clone is expanded.

V	D	J	size	CDR3	DNA
TRBV12-3/TRBV12-4	NA	TRBJ1-1	few	CASSLDRGPEAFF	TGTGCCAGCAGCCTTGACAGAGGACCAGAAGCTTTCTTT
TRBV28	NA	TRBJ2-6	few	CASSLYLSGANVLTF	TGTGCCAGCAGTTTATACCTCTCTGGGGCCAACGTCCTGACTTTC
TRBV7-9	TRBD2	TRBJ2-1	NA	CASSSRAGLLTYNEQFF	TGTGCCAGCAGCTCCCGCGCGGGACTATTGACCTACAATGAGCAGTTCTTC
TRBV7-2	NA	TRBJ2-2	NA	CASSPWIGGGTGELFF	TGTGCCAGCTCGCCCTGGATCGGCGGTGGCACCGGGGAGCTGTTTTTT
TRBV7-2	TRBD1	TRBJ1-2	many	CASSLGGTGNGYTF	TGTGCCAGCAGCTTAGGTGGGACAGGGAATGGCTACACCTTC
TRBV2	NA	TRBJ2-2	few	CASRPDMNTGELFF	TGTGCCAGCAGGCCGGACATGAACACCGGGGAGCTGTTTTTT
TRBV28	NA	TRBJ2-1	few	CASTIRGGAYNEQFF	TGTGCCAGCACCATCCGTGGCGGGGCCTACAATGAGCAGTTCTTC
TRBV29-1	TRBD2	TRBJ2-7	NA	CSVGMGLDHYEQYF	TGCAGCGTTGGTATGGGACTAGATCACTACGAGCAGTACTTC
TRBV9	NA	TRBJ1-1	NA	CASRSGNEAFF	TGTGCCAGCAGGTCGGGCAATGAAGCTTTCTTT
TRBV28	NA	TRBJ2-4	few	CASSFQGAKNIQYF	TGTGCCAGCAGTTTTCAGGGGGCCAAAAACATTCAGTACTTC
TRBV6-5	TRBD2	TRBJ2-3	few	CASSTIAGGPDTQYF	TGTGCCAGCAGCACGATAGCGGGAGGGCCAGATACGCAGTATTTT
TRBV14	TRBD2	TRBJ2-7	NA	CASKAGGDEQYF	TGTGCCAGCAAAGCGGGAGGCGACGAGCAGTACTTC
TRBV30	NA	TRBJ1-5	NA	CAWSDGAESQPQHF	TGTGCCTGGAGTGACGGGGCAGAATCTCAGCCCCAGCATTTT
TRBV28	NA	TRBJ1-4	few	CASSSPGTTNEKLFF	TGTGCCAGCAGTTCGCCAGGGACAACTAATGAAAAACTGTTTTTT
TRBV28	TRBD2	TRBJ2-5	few	CASSLLTSGVQETQYF	TGTGCCAGCAGTTTATTGACTAGCGGGGTCCAAGAGACCCAGTACTTC
TRBV12-3/TRBV12-4	TRBD1	TRBJ2-7	NA	CASSPRTGTFYEQYF	TGTGCCAGCAGCCCCCGGACAGGGACCTTCTACGAGCAGTACTTC